This T cell receptor beta chain is drawn from a study of a mutant IDH1 vaccine in newly diagnosed glioma. About the study: Onset of vaccination occurred 4-6 weeks following radiotherapy alone, or with temozolomide cycles. Most had both radiotherapy and temozolomide beforehand; others had only one. Treated patients, averaging about 40 years, were roughly 60% male and about 40% female.

This clone was observed once. Its antigen is not identified. The data were produced by immunoSEQ multiplex PCR, yet TCRdb's version contains in-frame clones alone and is incomplete. This table has around 46,000 clones, roughly 78% appearing once. Germline CDR1 is MRHNA and CDR2 is SNTAGT. J lost 6 bases, V lost 0 bases, and 0 bases had no gene match. This CDR3 has 16 residues. The sample's time point: week 5, during vaccination. Each dose delivered 300 ug of mutant IDH1 20-mer peptide subcutaneously with imiquimod. Study-level results: Pseudoprogression appeared unlinked to shifts in leading peripheral T cell clonotypes.

The chain links TRBV6-4 to TRBJ2-2; 14 nucleotides match TRBD2. This specimen consisted of PBMCs, obtained from a glioma patient whose treatment included an IDH1 peptide vaccine. This clonotype originated in a man aged 50 to 59 with glioma. The CDR3 DNA follows: TGTGCCAGCAGTGACTCGACTAGCGGGGGGGCCGGGGAGCTGTTTTTT. It translates to CASSDSTSGGAGELFF.